This entry lists 17 T cell receptor beta chains sequenced from one sample in a study of CD8 T cells in ankylosing spondylitis. Study-level points and caveats: Characteristic, it appeared, of ankylosing spondylitis blood was a TCR beta motif of fewer than 10 highly homologous variants.

TCRdb re-analysed the 5' RACE reads in MiXCR, keeping a single row per CDR3 protein. This table has 700,000 to 1,000,000 distinct CDR3 sequences, roughly 10% appearing once. Their target antigens are unknown. Sequencing input: blood, either unsorted or a sorted T cell fraction (not recorded which). The receptor set was obtained from a male donor with ankylosing spondylitis.

This clonotype has only a few counts. The chain carries TRBV7-2 and TRBJ1-2; 7 bases agree with TRBD1. The V gene end was trimmed by 2 bases and the J gene end by 6 bases; junction bases not matched to a gene: 9. This CDR3 is 15 amino acids long. CDR1 and CDR2 from the germline V gene are SGHTA and FQGNSA. CDR3 sequence: CASSLPRGLRDGYTF. CDR3 coding DNA: TGTGCCAGCAGCTTACCGAGGGGGCTACGGGATGGCTACACCTTC.

This clonotype has just a few counts. The chain joins TRBV6-5 to TRBJ2-5; D gene ambiguous. In germline, CDR1 is MNHEY, CDR2 SVGAGI. The CDR3 is 12 amino acids. V was clipped by 10 bases and J by 5 bases, with 14 bases between them. The CDR3 sequence is CATSGSWETQYF. CDR3 DNA: TGTGCCACCTCGGGCTCGTGGGAGACCCAGTACTTC.

The rearrangement joins TRBV27 to TRBJ1-4; no definite D call. The V end lost 2 bases, the J end lost 7 bases, and 8 bases lay between the germline ends. Germline CDR1 MNHEY, CDR2 SMNVEV (reference sequence). The CDR3 runs 13 residues. CDR3 coding DNA: TGTGCCAGCAGTTTACGGCCGATTGAAAAACTGTTTTTT. Protein: CASSLRPIEKLFF.

J is TRBJ2-3 and V is TRBV24-1; no reliable D call. This CDR3 contains 13 residues. Germline values: CDR1 KGHDR, CDR2 SFDVKD. Deletions cut 4 bases from V and 3 bases from J, with 7 bases between. The CDR3, as DNA: TGTGCCACCAGTGAGATGGGAACAGATACGCAGTATTTT. It is translated as CATSEMGTDTQYF.

This clonotype was detected only a few times. The V gene is TRBV28, the J gene TRBJ1-1; D may be TRBD1 (5 bases). The V gene's germline CDR1 is MDHEN and CDR2 SYDVKM. The germline V and J ends were trimmed by 8 bases and 0 bases, with 16 bases remaining between them. The CDR3 totals 15 residues. The DNA of the CDR3 is TGTGCCAGCGGCGGGGAGGGGACCATGAACACTGAAGCTTTCTTT. Translated: CASGGEGTMNTEAFF.

This sequence joins TRBV10-3 and TRBJ1-1; D may be TRBD1 (5 bases). The CDR3 sequence is 14 residues long. V dropped 10 bases and J dropped 3 bases, with 18 bases sitting between them. CDR1 is ENHRY and CDR2 is SYGVKD in the germline V gene. In DNA form, the CDR3 reads TGTGCCACCCTTGCTCGGGGGGAAGACACTGAAGCTTTCTTT. Translation: CATLARGEDTEAFF.

Many counts were recorded for this clonotype. The chain employs TRBV6-6 and TRBJ1-5; no clear D gene. CDR3 length equals 13 residues. V lost 7 bases and J 4 bases, leaving 11 bases between the germline ends. The germline V gene has CDR1 MNHNY and CDR2 SVGAGI (reference sequence). CDR3 in DNA: TGTGCCAGCACGTTCGGTGGGAATCAGCCCCAGCATTTT. Amino acid sequence: CASTFGGNQPQHF.

This clonotype was picked up a small number of times. V usage is TRBV12-3 or TRBV12-4 and J usage is TRBJ1-2; D may be TRBD1 (5 bases). CDR3 length: 15 residues. V was clipped by 5 bases and J by 5 bases, with 18 bases between them. CDR3 bases: TGTGCCAGCAGTCACGGAATAGGGACGGTATATGGCTACACCTTC. Protein: CASSHGIGTVYGYTF.

Only a few counts were recorded for this clonotype. This rearrangement joins TRBV5-1 to TRBJ1-4; no firm D call. V lost 6 bases and J 0 bases, leaving 12 bases between the germline ends. This CDR3 is 15 amino acids long. CDR1 is SGHRS and CDR2 is YFSETQ in the germline V gene. The CDR3 protein is CASTLIGATNEKLFF. The CDR3 DNA reads as TGCGCCAGCACGCTCATCGGGGCAACTAATGAAAAACTGTTTTTT.

This chain links TRBV6-2 or TRBV6-3 with TRBJ2-7; TRBD1 aligns across 7 bases. CDR1 and CDR2 (germline): MNHEY, SVGEGT. Trimming at V came to 0 bases and at J to 1 base, leaving 6 bases not matched to a gene. This CDR3 region has 16 residues. CDR3 DNA sequence: TGTGCCAGCAGTTACTCGCCCGGGACAGAGTCCTACGAGCAGTACTTC. Residues: CASSYSPGTESYEQYF.

This clonotype was detected only a few times. The gene calls are TRBV2 and TRBJ1-1; weak D call: TRBD1 (5 bases). The V end was cut by 10 bases, the J end by 2 bases, with 20 bases between. The CDR3 sequence is 15 residues long. Germline CDR1 is SNHLY and CDR2 is FYNNEI. CDR3 DNA sequence: TGTGCCACCGGGGCGGGGGGGACGAGAAACACTGAAGCTTTCTTT. Its protein is CATGAGGTRNTEAFF.

V and J are TRBV12-3 or TRBV12-4 and TRBJ2-7; the match to TRBD1 covers 7 bases. This CDR3 has 13 amino acids. V dropped 8 bases and J dropped 6; count of bases not matched to a gene: 10. CDR3: CASRGSGGSEQYF. The CDR3 DNA is TGTGCCAGCCGCGGGTCAGGGGGTAGCGAGCAGTACTTC.

This clonotype was counted at least ten times. The V call is TRBV10-3, the J call TRBJ1-2, with a tentative D call TRBD1 (6 bases). CDR1 is ENHRY, CDR2 SYGVKD, per germline. This CDR3 spans 15 amino acids. Trimming shortened V by 4 bases and J by 4 bases, and 16 bases separated the two germline ends. CDR3 region: CAISVSGGGFYGYTF. The DNA of the CDR3 is TGTGCCATCAGTGTGAGTGGGGGCGGTTTCTATGGCTACACCTTC.

This clonotype was seen more than once but under ten times. CDR3 in amino acids: CASSWSANYGYTF. The CDR3 DNA is TGTGCCAGCAGTTGGTCGGCTAACTATGGCTACACCTTC. The chain is built from TRBV6-5 and TRBJ1-2; D is unresolved. This CDR3 spans 13 amino acids. Germline V CDR1 and CDR2: MNHEY, SVGAGI. The V end lost 4 bases, the J end lost 0 bases, and 6 bases lay between the germline ends.

This clonotype was counted only a few times. The genes are TRBV20-1 and TRBJ2-1; no reliable D call. Trimming pared 4 bases from V and 9 bases from J, leaving 22 bases between. Germline assignment: CDR1 DFQATT and CDR2 SNEGSKA (reference sequence). This CDR3 has 15 residues. The CDR3 nucleotides read TGCAGTGCTAAGGCTAGGGCGGCCAGAGCGAGTGAGCAGTTCTTC. Its translation is CSAKARAARASEQFF.

The rearrangement joins TRBV10-3 to TRBJ2-1, with TRBD1 matching 9 bases. Germline lookup yields CDR1 ENHRY and CDR2 SYGVKD. Trimming removed 10 bases from V and 4 bases from J; junction bases left unmatched: 8. The CDR3 loop spans 14 amino acids. CDR3 nucleotide sequence: TGTGCCACCGGACCGGGACAGGGTTACAATGAGCAGTTCTTC. This gives the protein CATGPGQGYNEQFF.

The rearrangement joins TRBV10-1 to TRBJ2-7; 7 bases line up with TRBD2. Germline V gene sequence: CDR1 WNHNN, CDR2 SYGVQD (reference sequence). V dropped 2 bases and J dropped 0; count of bases not matched to a gene: 4. CDR3 length: 15 residues. The CDR3 DNA sequence: TGCGCCAGCAGTGAGCCCAGCGGGATCTCCTACGAGCAGTACTTC. Protein: CASSEPSGISYEQYF.